This TCR beta chain was obtained from a study of blood T cell repertoires in COVID-19. The wider study: Sites in the United States, Italy and Spain provided acute and convalescent COVID-19 samples.

In the authors' methods: Reference gene primers were amplified, and this amplification served to estimate nucleated cell counts. Sequenced by immunoSEQ multiplex PCR; TCRdb stores in-frame clones only, minus some. The V and J calls and the clone size are those of that table, but D and trimming were determined from the DNA. This sample yields 310,000 or so clones, of which approximately 90% are seen a single time; 8% to 13% belongs to the top ten. V lost 5 bases to trimming and J lost 2 bases; unmatched junction nucleotides: 2. There are 15 residues in the CDR3. Germline V gene data show CDR1 as SGHAT and CDR2 as FQNNGV. Study members were between 18 and 89 years old and lived in around 24 US regions.

Sequencing was done on a sample of PBMCs or T cells enriched from blood (not recorded which). The chain has TRBV11-2 and TRBJ2-1; 11 nucleotides align to TRBD1. The origin of this receptor is a woman between 18 and 30 years old who had recovered from COVID-19. The CDR3 is CASSLGQGAYNEQFF. The CDR3, as DNA: TGTGCCAGCAGCCTGGGACAGGGGGCCTACAATGAGCAGTTCTTC.